This T cell receptor (beta chain) is from a study of T cell responses to AZD1222 COVID-19 vaccine. Overall study: Pooling of second doses given at about 4 or about 12 weeks was done.

This clone has a handful of counts. Antigen specificity is unknown. Using immunoSEQ multiplex PCR, the repertoire was profiled, and TCRdb retains in-frame clones only, with some absent. The data show over 150,000 clones, around 90% seen once. Study-wide results and limits: Among AZD1222 vaccinees, only five or six were seropositive at baseline. Clonal diversity was possibly underestimated, and the donors were mostly white British, with more females. Spike-wide vaccine-associated CD4 TCRs dominated at 160-218 and 743-854.

CDR1 is SGHNT, CDR2 YYREEE, per germline (reference sequence). The V gene lost 3 bases and the J gene lost 9 bases, with 13 bases spanning the gap. This CDR3 has 13 amino acids. The chain couples TRBV5-4 to TRBJ1-5; D not certain. Sequenced here: peripheral blood, sampled on day 0 of AZD1222 vaccination. This receptor was taken from an adult in good health. The CDR3 reads CASSSDGFGPQHF. The DNA for the CDR3 is TGTGCCAGCAGCTCGGACGGTTTCGGGCCCCAGCATTTT.